The T cell receptor beta chain under discussion was sequenced for a study of somatic mutations in cytotoxic T cells in rheumatoid arthritis (dated by TCRdb to 2015 to 2018). Describing the broader study: Right after diagnosis and prior to the start of any treatment, about 30 ml EDTA of peripheral blood was drawn from patients. To characterize clonality, the study used TCRB deep sequencing while asking whether somatic mutations are carried by expanded CD8+ T-cell clones in newly diagnosed, untreated rheumatoid arthritis. Patient and control groups had essentially identical median ages. Some T-cell populations stained with V beta antibodies were sorted by flow on a FACSAria II or Sony SH800 to nearly 100% purity, with sorted V beta1+ cells additionally subjected to TCRB sequencing. TCRB deep sequencing was performed for under 75 rheumatoid arthritis patients and some 19 healthy controls.

TCRB CDR3 sequencing used the immunoSEQ assay on genomic DNA. In the paper's pipeline: Patient CD8+ clones larger than 1% were compared against published virus-specific TCRB sequences, and only a few matched. Analyses were restricted to productive TCRB rearrangements. Clonality was calculated as a Shannon entropy-based productive clonality index, and a clone was defined by a unique TCRB CDR3 sequence. Repertoire overlap for a pair of samples was computed from each clone's template counts relative to total templates per sample. Flow cytometry-measured V-gene usage correlated with V-gene usage from TCRB sequencing, with a Spearman r of roughly 0.6. TCRdb carries this immuneACCESS record with in-frame sequences only. Its versions omit some clonotypes, under half of them owing to an unresolved V gene in the studies checked, with the rest unexplained. The V and J calls and clone size come from that table; D and trimming were worked out from the DNA. The table for this sample lists roughly 14,000 clones; just over 90% of them were counted only once. Clones ranked in the top ten supply approximately 19% of the sample.

On this clone itself: Its antigen target is currently unknown. The record has no base qualities; no much larger clone is one base away.

Overall study outcomes, separate from this receptor: No adjustment for multiple comparisons was made for the slight TRBV07 underrepresentation in patients. In about an eighth of the roughly 60 patients, more than 20% of CD8+ cells belonged to the largest CD8+ clone, while several identical CD8+ TCRB sequences were shared between blood and synovial fluid. The expanded CD8+ clones had unknown antigen targets, and not appearing in virus-specific databases did not rule out that they were virus-specific. Rheumatoid arthritis patients and age-matched healthy controls did not significantly differ in CD8+ T-cell clonality. In patients, CD8+ clonality rose with age (Spearman r of about 0.51), which was not the case in healthy controls.

Measured from the cysteine to the phenylalanine, the CDR3 is 15 residues long. Only the CDR3 DNA is retained, 45 bases long and in frame from the first base. Taken from the germline V gene, the CDR1 and CDR2 loops are SGHTA and FQGNSA. The V end loses 1 base and the J end loses 0 bases, and a stretch of 8 bases separates them. Flow cytometry confirmed the purity of CD4+ and CD8+ cells that had been isolated by positive magnetic bead selection on an AutoMACS. Peripheral blood mononuclear cells were isolated by Ficoll-Paque PLUS density gradient separation. DNA from CD4-enriched, CD8-enriched or PBMC samples was extracted using Nucleospin Tissue or Tissue XS kits and then quantified on a Qubit 2.0 fluorometer.

The receptor was derived from a man between 65 and 85 years old with rheumatoid arthritis. Sequencing used CD4+ T cells sorted from blood. Recombination connected TRBV7-2 to TRBJ2-3, with the identity of the D gene unclear. The CDR3 corresponds to CASSLVAPSTDTQYF. The nucleotide sequence is TGTGCCAGCAGCTTAGTGGCCCCTAGCACAGATACGCAGTATTTT.